There are a few counts of the clone carrying this T cell receptor beta chain. Its target is unknown. This entry is derived from a study of CD8 T cells in Susac syndrome. Study-wide results and caveats: It was acknowledged in the study that the number of individuals who were included in its TCR sequencing and HLA analysis was relatively small.

Germline CDR1 reads LGHDT; CDR2 reads YNNKEL (reference sequence). The CDR3 extends over 13 amino acids. V lost 0 bases to trimming and J lost 7 bases, with 7 bases between them. After extraction with the RNeasy kit, about 0.45 to 1 ug of the RNA was reverse transcribed using random hexamers. The amplification used immunoSEQ multiplex PCR on TCR beta CDR3; it spanned 54 Vbeta and 13 Jbeta. MiXCR was run by TCRdb on the immunoSEQ multiplex PCR reads, yielding one entry per CDR3 protein. Among about 160,000 distinct CDR3 sequences listed, 94% were seen once. From blood CD8+ and CD4+ T cells, TCR beta sequences were generated. Negative magnetic isolation gave CD8+ and CD4+ cells; FACS enriched CD8+ TEMRA.

The TCR comes from a human donor with multiple sclerosis. Material for sequencing was CD4+ T cells from PBMCs. The chain uses TRBV3-1 and TRBJ1-5; D not resolved. The CDR3 sequence is CASSQDREQPQHF. The CDR3 region has the DNA TGTGCCAGCAGCCAAGATAGGGAACAGCCCCAGCATTTT.